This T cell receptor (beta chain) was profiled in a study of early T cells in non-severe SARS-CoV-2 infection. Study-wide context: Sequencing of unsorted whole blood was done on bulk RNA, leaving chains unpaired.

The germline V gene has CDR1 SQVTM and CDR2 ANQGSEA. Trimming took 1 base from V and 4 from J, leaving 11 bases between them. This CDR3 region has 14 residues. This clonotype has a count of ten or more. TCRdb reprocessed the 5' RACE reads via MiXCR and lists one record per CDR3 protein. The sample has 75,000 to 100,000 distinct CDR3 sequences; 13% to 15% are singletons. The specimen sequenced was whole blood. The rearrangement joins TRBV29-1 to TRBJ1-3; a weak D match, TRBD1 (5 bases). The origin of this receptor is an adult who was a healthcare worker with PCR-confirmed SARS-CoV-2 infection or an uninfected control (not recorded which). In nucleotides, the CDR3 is TGCAGCGTTGAAGCAGGGCTACGAGGAAACACCATATATTTT. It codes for CSVEAGLRGNTIYF. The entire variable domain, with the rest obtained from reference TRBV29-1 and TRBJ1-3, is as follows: SAVISQKPSRDICQRGTSLTIQCQVDSQVTMMFWYRQQPGQSLTLIATANQGSEATYESGFVIDKFPISRPNLTFSTLTVSNMSPEDSSIYLCSVEAGLRGNTIYFGEGSWLTVV.